The T cell receptor beta chain described here comes from a study of OX40 agonist ivuxolimab in advanced cancers. A history of autoimmune disease or systemic immunosuppression excluded patients. General study findings and limits: Fewer expanded clones were found on average in CD4+ than in CD8+ T cells. Clonal expansion was seen in CD4+ and CD8+ blood T cells by week 6 at 0.1 to 3.0 mg/kg.

Germline CDR1 SGHNT, CDR2 YYREEE (reference sequence). After removal of 4 bases from V and 1 base from J, the junction contained 5 bases not matched to a gene. The CDR3 sequence is 15 residues long. For this clone: Its antigen is not identified.

The table came from immunoSEQ multiplex PCR; TCRdb's copy has only in-frame clones and leaves some out. This sample has about 58,000 clones; roughly 84% occur once, and the top ten carry around 0.91%. This chain links TRBV5-4 with TRBJ1-1; the match to TRBD1 covers 9 bases. This sample comprised CD4+ or CD8+ T cells sorted from blood, obtained in a trial of the OX40 agonist ivuxolimab. This TCR was recovered from an adult with an advanced solid tumor such as melanoma, head and neck, liver or kidney cancer. The CDR3 here is CASSPKGQGNTEAFF. The DNA for the CDR3 is TGTGCCAGCAGCCCGAAGGGACAGGGGAACACTGAAGCTTTCTTT.